A single T cell receptor (beta chain) is shown here with its context. The antigen is not known. The length of the CDR3 is 12 residues. V lost 3 bases, J lost 6 bases, and 2 bases lay in between. The germline V gene encodes CDR1 KGHDR and CDR2 SFDVKD. The data were produced by immunoSEQ multiplex PCR, yet TCRdb's version contains in-frame clones alone and is incomplete. The sample shows roughly 130,000 clones, roughly 87% of them seen only once. These data come from a study of T cell responses to AZD1222 COVID-19 vaccine. General study results and limits: Donors were largely white British and mainly female; clonal diversity was possibly underestimated. Of the AZD1222 recipients, only five to seven were seropositive at baseline. Receipt of two AZD1222 doses was followed by a rise in Spike-specific TCR breadth and depth.

The sample in question was peripheral blood, obtained on day 0 of AZD1222 vaccination. The receptor's source is an adult in good health. The chain employs TRBV24-1 and TRBJ1-6; D remains ambiguous. CDR3 in amino acids: CATSDGNSPLHF. The CDR3, as DNA: TGTGCCACCAGTGATGGTAATTCACCCCTCCACTTT.